This TCR beta chain derives from a study of neoadjuvant anti-PD-1 for oral cavity cancer. The CDR3 runs 14 residues. The V end lost 7 bases, the J end lost 3 bases, and 11 bases lay between the germline ends. CDR1 SGHRS and CDR2 YFSETQ come from the germline V gene. Documented time point: after neoadjuvant nivolumab, at surgical resection. These newly diagnosed stage II-IVA oral cavity squamous cell carcinoma patients had no prior systemic or radiation treatment. Sequencing was performed with immunoSEQ multiplex PCR; in TCRdb, only in-frame clones are kept and a portion is missing. The table has tens of thousands of clones, roughly two fifths seen once.

This receptor was obtained from a person between 35 and 79 years old with oral cavity squamous cell carcinoma. The sequencing used tumor tissue, collected after nivolumab (anti-PD-1) treatment. The J gene is TRBJ2-6, the V gene TRBV5-1; D may be TRBD1 (6 bases). In DNA, the CDR3 is TGCGCCAGCTCCCAGGGGAATGGGGCCAACGTCCTGACTTTC. It encodes CASSQGNGANVLTF.